These T cell receptor beta chains were read from a single sample in a study of CD8 T cells in ankylosing spondylitis. In TCRdb, the 5' RACE reads were re-called with MiXCR into one record per CDR3 protein. The repertoire includes about 240,000 distinct CDR3 sequences, about 9.1% of them detected once, and nearly 7% sits in the top ten. The sample was blood, either unsorted or a sorted T cell fraction (not recorded which). These receptors came from a male donor with ankylosing spondylitis or in good health (not recorded which). Each CDR3 is given with its conserved first and last residue. D genes are given only for firm matches. Size is stated for part of the rows, as once, few or many counts, or as a class when the clone is expanded.

V,J,size,D,DNA,CDR3
TRBV7-9,TRBJ2-1,few,TRBD1,TGTGCCAGCAGCCGACGGACAGGGTCCTACAATGAGCAGTTCTTC,CASSRRTGSYNEQFF
TRBV7-8,TRBJ1-2,.,.,TGTGCCAGCAGCCCTGGGGGGACTACTAACTATGGCTACACCTTC,CASSPGGTTNYGYTF
TRBV4-3,TRBJ2-7,.,.,TGCGCCAGCAGCCAAGATAGGGGGGCCGCCGAGCAGTACTTC,CASSQDRGAAEQYF
TRBV7-6,TRBJ1-1,many,.,TGTGCCAGCAGCTCGTACGGGACGGCGAACACTGAAGCTTTCTTT,CASSSYGTANTEAFF
TRBV12-3/TRBV12-4,TRBJ2-7,few,TRBD1,TGTGCCAGCAGCCCGGGACAGGGTGCCGAGCAGTACTTC,CASSPGQGAEQYF
TRBV5-1,TRBJ2-3,medium-sized,.,TGCGCCAGCACCACGACAGGCTTGTATACGCAGTATTTT,CASTTTGLYTQYF
TRBV7-2,TRBJ2-7,few,.,TGTGCCAGCAGCTTAGACGGACGAGGGAACGAGCAGTACTTC,CASSLDGRGNEQYF
TRBV20-1,TRBJ1-5,many,.,TGCAGTGCTAGAGATACTGACCCAAATCAGCCCCAGCATTTT,CSARDTDPNQPQHF
TRBV19,TRBJ2-7,many,TRBD2,TGTGCCAGTAGTCCAACGACTAGCGCCGAGCAGTACTTC,CASSPTTSAEQYF
TRBV20-1,TRBJ2-1,many,TRBD2,TGCAGTGCTAGAAAGGCAGGGAGGGATCCCAATGAGCAGTTCTTC,CSARKAGRDPNEQFF
TRBV7-8,TRBJ2-7,many,TRBD1,TGTGCCAGCAGCTTAGCTCAAACCTGGGGACAGGGTTACTACGAGCAGTACTTC,CASSLAQTWGQGYYEQYF
TRBV5-1,TRBJ2-1,many,TRBD1,TGCGCCAGCAGCTTATGGACAGGGGGCTACAATGAGCAGTTCTTC,CASSLWTGGYNEQFF
TRBV14,TRBJ1-2,many,.,TGTGCCAGCAGCCAAGTAAGGGGCGATGGCTACACCTTC,CASSQVRGDGYTF
TRBV12-3/TRBV12-4,TRBJ2-3,many,.,TGTGCCAGCAGTTCAGGGACCACGACAGATACGCAGTATTTT,CASSSGTTTDTQYF
TRBV4-2,TRBJ2-1,many,TRBD2,TGTGCCAGCAGCCAAGATGTGGCGACTAGCAACTACAATGAGCAGTTCTTC,CASSQDVATSNYNEQFF
TRBV7-2,TRBJ2-7,.,.,TGTGCCAGCAGCTCGTCCGGGACGGACTCCTACGAGCAGTACTTC,CASSSSGTDSYEQYF
TRBV6-4,TRBJ2-3,many,TRBD2,TGTGCCAGCAGTAAACAACTAGCGGGAGGCGATGATACGCAGTATTTT,CASSKQLAGGDDTQYF
TRBV9,TRBJ2-6,few,.,TGTGCCAGCAGCACCCGGGACACCCTTCCCTCTGGGGCCAACGTCCTGACTTTC,CASSTRDTLPSGANVLTF
TRBV10-3,TRBJ2-2,many,.,TGTGCCATCAGTGCCTCAGAAATCACCGGGGAGCTGTTTTTT,CAISASEITGELFF
TRBV20-1,TRBJ2-3,many,TRBD2,TGCAGTGCTCAGCGGGGGAGCACAGATACGCAGTATTTT,CSAQRGSTDTQYF
TRBV20-1,TRBJ1-2,few,.,TGCAGTGCTTTCGGACCCATCCGACGGGACTATGGCTACACCTTC,CSAFGPIRRDYGYTF
TRBV11-2,TRBJ2-3,many,.,TGTGCCAGCAGCCGGGGAGACGCAGATACGCAGTATTTT,CASSRGDADTQYF
TRBV4-3,TRBJ2-5,few,TRBD2,TGCGCCAGCAGCCAACTACTAGCGGGGGGCCGCGAGACCCAGTACTTC,CASSQLLAGGRETQYF
TRBV5-1,TRBJ2-3,many,.,TGCGCCAGCAGCTTGGACAGAACCCTCACAGATACGCAGTATTTT,CASSLDRTLTDTQYF
TRBV19,TRBJ2-4,.,.,TGTGCCAGTAGCGCGGGGTTGGGCAAAAACATTCAGTACTTC,CASSAGLGKNIQYF
TRBV5-1,TRBJ2-5,many,.,TGCGCCAGCAGCTCTGGGGTCATCGGGGAGACCCAGTACTTC,CASSSGVIGETQYF
TRBV4-3,TRBJ1-5,.,.,TGCGCCAGCAGCCAAGAAGTTAGTCAGCCCCAGCATTTT,CASSQEVSQPQHF
TRBV20-1,TRBJ2-7,many,TRBD2,TGCAGTGCTGATGGAAAGCGGGGGGTCCTATACGAGCAGTACTTC,CSADGKRGVLYEQYF
TRBV5-6,TRBJ2-2,many,.,TGTGCCAGCAGCCGGAAGGGGCGCGCGAACACCGGGGAGCTGTTTTTT,CASSRKGRANTGELFF
TRBV19,TRBJ2-7,few,.,TGTGCCAGTAGCCGTACCGACGACAGAGGATACGAGCAGTACTTC,CASSRTDDRGYEQYF
TRBV15,TRBJ2-1,few,.,TGTGCCACCAGCAGGGGAGGTCGCAATGAGCAGTTCTTC,CATSRGGRNEQFF
TRBV20-1,TRBJ2-7,many,TRBD2,TGCAGTGCTAGAGATCCTAGCGGGATCGAGCAGTACTTC,CSARDPSGIEQYF
TRBV11-3,TRBJ2-1,many,TRBD2,TGTGCCAGCAGCTTAGCGACTAGCGGGCCTTACAATGAGCAGTTCTTC,CASSLATSGPYNEQFF
TRBV2,TRBJ1-1,many,.,TGTGCCAGCAGTGTAGAGGGTAGACCTGAAGCTTTCTTT,CASSVEGRPEAFF
TRBV6-5,TRBJ1-1,many,.,TGTGCCAGCACCGGGGGACGCACTGAAGCTTTCTTT,CASTGGRTEAFF
TRBV29-1,TRBJ1-1,many,TRBD1,TGCAGCGTTGTACCCCAGGGCAGGGGGCTATTAACTGAAGCTTTCTTT,CSVVPQGRGLLTEAFF
TRBV5-1,TRBJ1-4,.,.,TGCGCCAGCACGCCAAATATTTACAGGGAAAAACTGTTTTTT,CASTPNIYREKLFF
TRBV29-1,TRBJ1-2,many,TRBD1,TGCAGCGTCGCGGGACAGGGGAGCTTTTATGGCTACACCTTC,CSVAGQGSFYGYTF
TRBV7-9,TRBJ1-4,many,TRBD1,TGTGCCAGCAGCCCAACAGGGGGCACTAATGAAAAACTGTTTTTT,CASSPTGGTNEKLFF
TRBV5-5,TRBJ2-1,many,TRBD2,TGTGCCAGCAGCCCTCGGACTAGCGGGAAGGACAATGAGCAGTTCTTC,CASSPRTSGKDNEQFF
TRBV7-9,TRBJ2-7,few,.,TGTGCCAGCAGCTTCCGAGAGTCTAGATCCTACGAGCAGTACTTC,CASSFRESRSYEQYF
TRBV29-1,TRBJ1-5,many,.,TGCAGCGTTGAACTGGGGGAAGGGGGCAATCAGCCCCAGCATTTT,CSVELGEGGNQPQHF
TRBV3-1,TRBJ2-3,many,.,TGTGCCAGCAGAAGTGGGACTAGCACAGATACGCAGTATTTT,CASRSGTSTDTQYF
TRBV19,TRBJ1-2,.,TRBD1,TGTGCCAGTAGTACGACAGGGGCGATCTATGGCTACACCTTC,CASSTTGAIYGYTF
TRBV30,TRBJ2-1,many,TRBD2,TGTGCCTGGATACTCCCTAGCGGGAATAATGAGCAGTTCTTC,CAWILPSGNNEQFF
TRBV9,TRBJ2-7,.,TRBD2,TGTGCCAGCAGCCCCAGACTAGCCGCTCAAACCTACGAGCAGTACTTC,CASSPRLAAQTYEQYF
TRBV27,TRBJ2-7,many,.,TGTGCCAGCAGTTTGTGGGGTCGAGGTGAAACTAGGTACGAGCAGTACTTC,CASSLWGRGETRYEQYF
TRBV5-1,TRBJ2-7,many,TRBD1,TGCGCCAGCAGCAGCCGGGACAGGGGCTCCTACGAGCAGTACTTC,CASSSRDRGSYEQYF
TRBV11-2,TRBJ2-1,.,.,TGTGCCAGCAGCTTAGGAAAGGGAAGGCAGTTCTTC,CASSLGKGRQFF